A single sample gave rise to the 9 T cell receptor beta chains below, sequenced in a study of Graves' ophthalmopathy and Graves' hyperthyroidism. The sequenced template was RNA, covering the TCR beta CDR3 region. A first-round RT-PCR used HTBI primers, followed by a second-round multiplex PCR. Each CDR3 protein is one row after TCRdb ran MiXCR on the multiplex PCR reads. The sample shows about 400,000 distinct CDR3 sequences, around 18% of them seen only once. Material: peripheral blood. The receptors come from a woman between 18 and 29 years old with Graves' ophthalmopathy.

This clonotype was found many times. The chain combines TRBV11-3 with TRBJ2-7; D not certain. CDR1 is SGHNT, CDR2 YENEEA, per germline. V lost 5 bases and J 3 bases, leaving 11 bases between the germline ends. This CDR3 contains 13 residues. The CDR3 is CASSREPYYEQYF. For the CDR3, the DNA is TGTGCCAGCAGCCGCGAACCATACTACGAGCAGTACTTC.

Only one count was recorded for this clonotype. V and J are TRBV12-3 or TRBV12-4 and TRBJ1-2, with unresolved D. V dropped 5 bases and J dropped 4 bases, with 14 bases sitting between them. The CDR3 totals 14 residues. The chain's CDR3 is CASSGGGSFYGYTF. In DNA, the CDR3 is TGTGCCAGCAGTGGAGGTGGTTCCTTCTATGGCTACACCTTC.

This clonotype was seen many times. The J gene is TRBJ2-5, the V gene TRBV11-2; D is perhaps TRBD2 (5 bases). This CDR3 is built from 16 residues. Between the trimmed V and J ends, which lost 7 bases and 1 base, there was a span of 19 bases. Germline V CDR1 and CDR2: SGHAT, FQNNGV. CDR3 protein: CASILGPGSGQETQYF. For the CDR3, the DNA is TGTGCCAGCATCCTCGGGCCCGGAAGCGGCCAAGAGACCCAGTACTTC.

The sample holds many counts of this clonotype. The rearrangement joins TRBV6-5 to TRBJ2-7, with D perhaps being TRBD1 or TRBD2 (5 bases each). CDR1 is MNHEY and CDR2 is SVGAGI in the germline V gene. CDR3 size: 13 residues. Deletions cut 10 bases from V and 4 bases from J, with 17 bases between. DNA of the CDR3: TGTGCCACCTCTGAGGGGTTTGGATACGAGCAGTACTTC. Translated: CATSEGFGYEQYF.

This clonotype was observed many times. The rearrangement links TRBV11-2 to TRBJ1-1; D remains unclear. Looked up from germline, CDR1 is SGHAT and CDR2 is FQNNGV. This CDR3 region has 15 residues. V gave up 5 bases and J gave up 1 base, with 14 bases separating them. CDR3 region: CASSPGGRANTEAFF. Here the CDR3 DNA reads TGTGCCAGCAGCCCCGGCGGGCGGGCGAACACTGAAGCTTTCTTT.

This clonotype was seen repeatedly, ten times or more. The genes are TRBV20-1 and TRBJ1-5; 11 positions match TRBD1. V shed 5 bases and J 3 bases; nucleotides not matched to a gene: 3. The CDR3 is 14 residues long. The V gene's germline CDR1 is DFQATT and CDR2 SNEGSKA (reference sequence). The CDR3 here is CSAQGQGANQPQHF. CDR3 nucleotides: TGCAGTGCTCAAGGACAGGGGGCCAATCAGCCCCAGCATTTT.

There are many counts of this clonotype. The chain combines TRBV5-1 with TRBJ1-2; no clear D gene. This CDR3 region has 13 residues. V lost 0 bases, J lost 4 bases, and 7 bases lay in between. Germline-derived CDR1 and CDR2 are SGHRS and YFSETQ. CDR3 residues: CASSLERGYGYTF. For the CDR3, the DNA is TGCGCCAGCAGCTTGGAACGGGGCTATGGCTACACCTTC.

This clonotype was seen at least ten times. The CDR3 loop is CASSPLTGAGNQPQHF. The CDR3, as DNA: TGTGCCAGCAGTCCCCTGACAGGGGCGGGCAATCAGCCCCAGCATTTT. This chain joins TRBV6-5 and TRBJ1-5; TRBD1 aligns across 8 bases. Trimming removed 5 bases from V and 2 bases from J; junction bases left unmatched: 8. The CDR3 contains 16 residues. Germline V gene sequence: CDR1 MNHEY, CDR2 SVGAGI.

This clonotype was seen repeatedly, ten times or more. The chain uses TRBV30 and TRBJ2-7, with TRBD2 as a possible D gene (5 bases). V lost 2 bases, J lost 2 bases, and 10 bases lay in between. The germline gives CDR1 GTSNPN, CDR2 SVGIG (reference sequence). The CDR3 extends over 13 amino acids. The CDR3 bases are TGTGCCTGGAGTCCTGGACTCACCTACGAGCAGTACTTC. This codes for CAWSPGLTYEQYF.